This is a list of T cell receptor beta chains from one sample in a study of OX40 agonist ivuxolimab in advanced cancers. Sequencing was performed with immunoSEQ multiplex PCR; in TCRdb, only in-frame clones are kept and a portion is missing. The sample consists of roughly 20,000 clones, 83% of them appearing once. The sequences come from CD4+ or CD8+ T cells sorted from blood, collected in a trial of the OX40 agonist ivuxolimab. The source of these receptors is an adult with an advanced solid tumor such as melanoma, head and neck, liver or kidney cancer. The CDR3 runs from the conserved cysteine through the conserved F or W. Fields, in order: J gene, V gene, CDR3 protein.

>TRBJ1-4|TRBV18
CASSLTGLTNEKLFF
>TRBJ1-1|TRBV30
CAWSYSIAGGGEAFF
>TRBJ2-4|TRBV19
CASSIGGQLGVVQYF
>TRBJ2-1|TRBV4-2
CASSPRAGTRNNEQFF
>TRBJ2-7|TRBV4-3
CASSQGTGGSYEQYF
>.|TRBV4-1
CASRPGQGSYEQYF
>TRBJ2-7|TRBV28
CASSPRTSGKYEQYF
>TRBJ2-1|TRBV7-9
CASSSTPEWVYNEQFF
>TRBJ1-3|TRBV6-6
CASSYSWASSGNTIYF
>TRBJ2-4|TRBV11-2
CASSLNPGTGNIQYF
>TRBJ2-1|TRBV5-4
CASTPPSGSPHEQFF
>TRBJ2-1|TRBV19
CASSRGGDNNEQFF
>TRBJ1-2|TRBV7-9
CASSPSRPNPTLPNYGYTF
>TRBJ2-7|TRBV28
CASSLRTSGSIHYF
>TRBJ1-4|TRBV2
CASSATGETNEKLFF
>TRBJ1-5|TRBV6-6
CASSQDRDGQPQHF
>TRBJ2-1|TRBV21-1
CARRPRGSAYNEQFF
>TRBJ2-1|TRBV12-5
CASGWEGVDNEQFF
>TRBJ2-3|TRBV27
CASLGYMADLRTDTQYF
>TRBJ1-5|TRBV7-9
CASSLATGDNRPQHF
>TRBJ2-7|TRBV29-1
CSVERKSSYEQYF
>TRBJ1-2|TRBV30
CAWSNGGGPYGYTF
>TRBJ1-4|TRBV11-2
CASSLDSNEKLFF
>TRBJ2-1|TRBV7-2
CASSSTSGRGNEQFF
>TRBJ2-2|TRBV5-4
CASSSHRGPANTGELFF
>TRBJ2-2|TRBV2
CASRGTLNTGELFF
>TRBJ1-1|TRBV7-6
CASSLWTDNTEAFF
>TRBJ2-7|TRBV10-1
CASSDYEQYF
>TRBJ1-5|TRBV7-8
CASSRTATRPLSNQPQHF
>TRBJ2-2|TRBV6-1
CASSVRSFMAGELFF
>TRBJ2-4|TRBV29-1
CSVEDLNGREYF
>TRBJ2-3|TRBV28
CASATSGTDTQYF
>TRBJ2-7|TRBV29-1
CSVYGTGISYEQYF
>TRBJ2-2|TRBV5-6
CASSPGLAGGRTGELFF
>TRBJ2-1|TRBV19
CASSTLAGIDFNNYNEQFF
>TRBJ2-5|TRBV9
CASSEGHSKTQYF
>TRBJ1-1|TRBV27
CASSARQGTLGTEAFF
>TRBJ2-7|TRBV7-2
CASSLRDSYNEQYF
>TRBJ1-2|TRBV6-5
CASSYAGSQYGYTF
>TRBJ1-4|TRBV14
CASSQDWADEKLFF
>TRBJ2-3|TRBV29-1
CSVVGVETADTQYF
>TRBJ2-3|TRBV4-2
CASSQGQGATDTQYF
>TRBJ1-2|TRBV5-1
CASSGGTGIYGYTF
>TRBJ2-5|TRBV5-4
CASSFLETGRSETQYF
>TRBJ2-7|TRBV25-1
CASAPGRNYEQYF
>TRBJ2-1|TRBV15
CATSRAQREMTNEQFF
>TRBJ2-1|TRBV7-9
CASSIGYNPSSYNEQFF
>TRBJ2-1|TRBV7-4
CASSSLPRGYNEQFF
>TRBJ2-7|TRBV28
CASSFPGHEQYF
>TRBJ1-1|TRBV5-6
CASSLEAGGTAEAFF
>TRBJ1-4|TRBV7-9
CASSPSGAKEKLFF
>TRBJ1-5|TRBV27
CASSVGTGGVQPQHF
>TRBJ1-3|TRBV28
CASSSSFYGNTIYF
>TRBJ2-1|TRBV7-7
CASSRQGRNEQFF
>TRBJ1-3|TRBV11-2
CASSLYTGAGNTIYF
>TRBJ2-7|TRBV6-5
CASSYFLVKYEQYF
>TRBJ2-5|TRBV6-5
CASSYGFGRPETQYF